These 11 T cell receptor beta chains were sequenced from one sample in a study of T cells in Graves' hyperthyroidism and ophthalmopathy (dated by TCRdb to about 2019). The library was generated by multiplex PCR. Sequencing instrument: Illumina HiSeq 2000. TCR beta CDR3 regions were amplified from RNA transcripts. For the first round of RT-PCR on the TCR CDR3, the HTBI primer set was used together with the Qiagen OneStep RT-PCR kit. The public reads were run again by TCRdb, first through fastp at Q25 and then through MiXCR, and only productive beta chains were kept. A single entry per CDR3 protein holds the most common genes and DNA from its merged rows. For this sample there are about 660,000 distinct CDR3 sequences; nearly 45% appear just once. The ten largest clones capture about 7.2% of the sample. Material for sequencing was peripheral blood or thyroid tissue (not recorded which). These receptors all stem from an adult man with Graves' disease, either hyperthyroidism or ophthalmopathy (not recorded which).

The rearrangement links TRBV15 to TRBJ1-5; maybe TRBD1 (6 bases). The germline CDR1 and CDR2 sequences are LNHNV and YYDKDF (reference sequence). The CDR3 is made up of 14 amino acids. Trimming took off 3 bases at V and 7 bases at J, with 13 bases between the two ends. DNA for the CDR3: TGTGCCACCAGCAGGAGAGGGGGGAAACAGCCCCAGCATTTT. This translates into CATSRRGGKQPQHF.

The rearrangement links TRBV29-1 to TRBJ2-5, with D perhaps assigned TRBD1 or TRBD2 (5 bases each). The V gene lost 0 bases and the J gene lost 4 bases, with 6 bases spanning the gap. The CDR3 runs 12 residues. The V gene's germline CDR1 is SQVTM and CDR2 ANQGSEA. The CDR3 here is CSVEDGTETQYF. In nucleotides, the CDR3 is TGCAGCGTTGAAGATGGGACAGAGACCCAGTACTTC.

This sequence joins TRBV20-1 and TRBJ2-5; D perhaps matches TRBD1 (5 bases). From germline, CDR1 is DFQATT and CDR2 SNEGSKA (reference sequence). Deletions cut 7 bases from V and 1 base from J, with 10 bases between. This CDR3 has 12 residues. In DNA form, the CDR3 reads TGCAGTGTTCGCAGGGCCCAAGAGACCCAGTACTTC. Its protein product is CSVRRAQETQYF.

This chain connects TRBV7-8 to TRBJ1-5; D is possibly TRBD1 (5 bases). V was cut by 5 bases and J by 5 bases, with 10 bases left in between. CDR1 SGHVS and CDR2 FQNEAQ come from the germline V gene. This CDR3 spans 13 amino acids. CDR3 residues: CASSRTHDQPQHF. The CDR3 nucleotides read TGTGCCAGCAGCCGGACACACGATCAGCCCCAGCATTTT.

J is TRBJ1-2 and V is TRBV5-1; tentative D call: TRBD1 (5 bases). Germline V CDR1 and CDR2: SGHRS, YFSETQ. CDR3 size: 16 residues. V was trimmed by 0 bases and J by 1 base, leaving 13 bases between them. The CDR3 nucleotides are TGCGCCAGCAGCTTGGACAGGCTAGGGATTAACTATGGCTACACCTTC. Translation: CASSLDRLGINYGYTF.

This clonotype was recorded many times. The rearrangement joins TRBV12-3 or TRBV12-4 to TRBJ1-5; D is unclear. Trimming stripped 3 bases from V and 2 bases from J, with 11 bases between. The CDR3 covers 15 residues. The CDR3 is CASSLMGRGNQPQHF. CDR3 nucleotide sequence: TGTGCCAGCAGTTTGATGGGTCGGGGCAATCAGCCCCAGCATTTT.

In this sample, this clonotype turned up a few times. V is TRBV29-1 and J is TRBJ1-1; 12 bases are a match to TRBD1. V lost 4 bases and J lost 1; bases outside the gene matches: 10. This CDR3 has 17 residues. The germline V gene encodes CDR1 SQVTM and CDR2 ANQGSEA. In DNA, the CDR3 is TGCAGCGTTGTAATGCCGGGACAGGGGGCGAGGAACACTGAAGCTTTCTTT. This encodes CSVVMPGQGARNTEAFF.

The V and J genes are TRBV29-1 and TRBJ1-4; 8 bases match TRBD1. The CDR3 spans 16 residues. V trimming: 1 base; J trimming: 6 bases; junction bases outside the gene matches: 10. Looked up from germline, CDR1 is SQVTM and CDR2 is ANQGSEA. CDR3 sequence (DNA): TGCAGCGTTGAAGGACAGCTTAACAGGGGGGATGAAAAACTGTTTTTT. Its translation is CSVEGQLNRGDEKLFF.

The table lists this clonotype with many counts. This chain joins TRBV7-8 and TRBJ2-7; D might be TRBD1 (6 bases). Germline V lookup: CDR1 SGHVS, CDR2 FQNEAQ. The CDR3 spans 14 residues. V was trimmed by 1 base and J by 3 bases, leaving 10 bases between them. CDR3 sequence (DNA): TGTGCCAGCAGCTTAGGGGAGACAGGCTACGAGCAGTACTTC. This gives the protein CASSLGETGYEQYF.

This chain links TRBV20-1 with TRBJ1-1, with no clear D. The CDR3 has 14 amino acids. Trimming left V 6 bases short and J 1 base short, with 15 bases between. Germline V gives CDR1 DFQATT, CDR2 SNEGSKA (reference sequence). The CDR3 bases are TGCAGTGCCCAGAGTCGGGGAGCGAACACTGAAGCTTTCTTT. Its protein product is CSAQSRGANTEAFF.

This clonotype was observed a few times. The V gene is TRBV7-9, the J gene TRBJ1-1; tentative D call: TRBD1 (5 bases). The CDR3 is made up of 15 amino acids. Trimming stripped 3 bases from V and 0 bases from J, with 11 bases between. The V gene's germline CDR1 is SEHNR and CDR2 FQNEAQ (reference sequence). The DNA of the CDR3 is TGTGCCAGCAGCTTCACAGGCATTATGAACACTGAAGCTTTCTTT. Amino acid sequence: CASSFTGIMNTEAFF.